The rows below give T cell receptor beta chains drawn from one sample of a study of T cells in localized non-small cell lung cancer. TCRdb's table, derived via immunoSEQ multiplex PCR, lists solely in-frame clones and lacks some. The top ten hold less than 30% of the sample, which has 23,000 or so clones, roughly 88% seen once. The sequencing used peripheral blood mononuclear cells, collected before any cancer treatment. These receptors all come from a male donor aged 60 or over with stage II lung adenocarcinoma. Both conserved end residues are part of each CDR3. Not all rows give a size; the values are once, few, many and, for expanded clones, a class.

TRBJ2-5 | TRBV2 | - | CASTPGEGETQYF
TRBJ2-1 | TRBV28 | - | CASRPTYRPYNEQFF
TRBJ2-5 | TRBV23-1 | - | CARRWWLETQYF
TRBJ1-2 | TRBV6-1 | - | CASSDTIRGGYTF
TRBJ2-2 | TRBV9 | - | CASSARLRREGTGELFF
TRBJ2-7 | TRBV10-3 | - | CAIKTSHRGPPYEQYF
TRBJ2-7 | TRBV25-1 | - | CASSPQGYEQYF
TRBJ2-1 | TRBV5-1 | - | CASSLVSDNEQFF
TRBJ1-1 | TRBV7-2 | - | CASSLGREKSFF
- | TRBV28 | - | CASSEYNNPSSYEQYF
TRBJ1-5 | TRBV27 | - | CASSFLRGEIGVQPQHF
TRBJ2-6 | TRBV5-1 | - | CASSSTGGAGANVLTF
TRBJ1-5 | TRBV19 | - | CASGLVRQPQHF
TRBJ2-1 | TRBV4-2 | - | CASSPGTRRDEQFF
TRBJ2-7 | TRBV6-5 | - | CASSTLAGSHYEQYF
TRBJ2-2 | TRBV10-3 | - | CAISESVNTGELFF
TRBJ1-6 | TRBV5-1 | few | CASSLGGQGSSPLHF
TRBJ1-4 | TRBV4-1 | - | CASLRIGGHEKLFF
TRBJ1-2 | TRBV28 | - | CASSGREWGLQGGYTF
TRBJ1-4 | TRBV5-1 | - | CASSWTGGSEEKLFF
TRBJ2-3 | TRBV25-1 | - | CASSLRPDTQYF
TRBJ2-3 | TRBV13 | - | CASSYRVGRSTDTQYF
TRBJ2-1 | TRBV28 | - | CASSSWDRNEQFF
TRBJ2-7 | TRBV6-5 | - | CASSYGQGDEQYF
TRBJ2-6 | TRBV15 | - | CATSRGVARGLSSGANVLTF
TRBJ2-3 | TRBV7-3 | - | CASSLPYRGRVDTQYF
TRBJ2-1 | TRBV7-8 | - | CASTKMDEQFF
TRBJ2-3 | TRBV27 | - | CASSFQNFIKSTDTQYF
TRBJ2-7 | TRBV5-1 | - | CASRLTTGSYEQYF
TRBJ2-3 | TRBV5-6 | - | CASSLFGRPVDTQYF
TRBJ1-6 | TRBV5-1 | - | CASSLDGRGSNSPLHF
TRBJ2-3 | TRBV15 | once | CATSRGPSTDTQYF
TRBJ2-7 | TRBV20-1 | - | CSAWGDEQYF
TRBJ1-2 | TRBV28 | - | CASRSSGNQMGGYGYTF
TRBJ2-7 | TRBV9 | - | CASSGGAGGFEQYF
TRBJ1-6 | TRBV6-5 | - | CASRSRGESPLHF
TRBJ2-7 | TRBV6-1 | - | CASSAAFDRYEQYF
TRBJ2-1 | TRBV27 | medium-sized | CASSPSKGPYNEQFF
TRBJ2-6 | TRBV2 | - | CASNLDRERWGANVLTF
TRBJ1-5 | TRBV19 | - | CASSSGVIGNQPQHF